Below, 9 T cell receptor beta chains from the same sample are listed, as sequenced in a study of shared clonotypes between healthy human individuals. Profiled with immunoSEQ multiplex PCR; TCRdb holds only in-frame clones, not every one. Seen here are 2 million to 2.5 million clones, about nine tenths observed once, and the top ten hold 0.37%. Specimen: naive CD4+ T cells from PBMCs. The subset: CD45RA+ positively selected. All receptors come from a man younger than 30 in good health. Some clones in this sample may be carry-over from other donors' samples.

The gene calls are TRBV30 and TRBJ2-1; the D is unclear. Germline lookup yields CDR1 GTSNPN and CDR2 SVGIG (reference sequence). The CDR3 runs to 11 residues. V lost 2 bases to trimming and J lost 6 bases, with 5 bases between them. As DNA, the CDR3 is TGTGCCTGGAGTTTGGGCAATGAGCAGTTCTTC. It codes for CAWSLGNEQFF. The full variable domain, in which reference TRBV30 and TRBJ2-1 provide the parts outside the CDR3, is SQTIHQWPATLVQPVGSPLSLECTVEGTSNPNLYWYRQAAGRGLQLLFYSVGIGQISSEVPQNLSASRPQDRQFILSSKKLLLSDSGFYLCAWSLGNEQFFGPGTRLTVL.

On this clone itself: The same CDR3 can be traced to other DNA sequences in this sample. The chain joins TRBV9 to TRBJ2-5; no definite D call. The CDR3 loop spans 14 amino acids. The V end lost 0 bases, the J end lost 1 base, and 7 bases lay between the germline ends. Germline CDR1 and CDR2: SGDLS and YYNGEE. CDR3 sequence reads: CASSVGTFQETQYF. In DNA, the CDR3 is TGTGCCAGCAGCGTAGGTACTTTCCAAGAGACCCAGTACTTC.

About this clone itself: Other nucleotide sequences in the sample specify the same CDR3. This chain connects TRBV5-1 to TRBJ2-7; 9 positions match TRBD1. The length of the CDR3 is 13 residues. J was trimmed by 3 bases and V by 4 bases; bases with no gene match: 2. From germline, CDR1 is SGHRS and CDR2 YFSETQ. The CDR3 region is CASSRDRDYEQYF. CDR3 coding DNA: TGCGCCAGCAGCCGGGACAGGGACTACGAGCAGTACTTC.

The sample holds one count of this clone. The V call is TRBV28, the J call TRBJ1-2; D is unclear. Trimming stripped 11 bases from V and 1 base from J, with 8 bases between. Germline V gene data show CDR1 as MDHEN and CDR2 as SYDVKM. This CDR3 spans 11 amino acids. The CDR3, as DNA: TGTGCCGCACAAATTAACTATGGCTACACCTTC. Amino acid sequence: CAAQINYGYTF.

The rearrangement joins TRBV6-1 to TRBJ1-1, with D unclear. V lost 4 bases to trimming and J lost 1 base, with 10 bases between them. Germline CDR1 MNHNS, CDR2 SASEGT. This CDR3 comprises 14 residues. This chain's CDR3 is CASSVVTWNTEAFF. The CDR3 bases are TGTGCCAGCAGTGTTGTAACCTGGAACACTGAAGCTTTCTTT.

The V and J genes are TRBV5-3 and TRBJ2-7; D possibly matches TRBD1 or TRBD2 (6 bases each). TRBV5-3 is flagged as an ORF with uncertain function. Trimming pared 0 bases from V and 3 bases from J, leaving 19 bases between. The CDR3 extends over 17 amino acids. DNA of the CDR3: TGTGCCAGAAGCTTGGGCGGAAAAGAACAGGGAGGCTACGAGCAGTACTTC. Protein: CARSLGGKEQGGYEQYF.

The chain employs TRBV5-1 and TRBJ2-7, with D possibly matching TRBD2 (6 bases). V lost 2 bases to trimming and J lost 7 bases, with 16 bases between them. The CDR3 sequence is 14 residues long. Per the germline V gene, CDR1 is SGHRS and CDR2 is YFSETQ. The CDR3 region has the DNA TGCGCCAGCAGCTTCCCCGGGGACTTGAGGGAGCAGTACTTC. Its translation is CASSFPGDLREQYF.

Regarding this clone: Different DNA sequences within this sample yield the same CDR3. The rearrangement uses TRBV5-1 and TRBJ2-1, with 7 bases identical to TRBD2. The CDR3 contains 14 residues. The trim removed 4 bases at V and 2 bases at J, leaving 3 bases unmatched. Germline V gene lookup returns CDR1 SGHRS and CDR2 YFSETQ. As DNA, the CDR3 is TGCGCCAGCAGCGGCGGGACTACCTACAATGAGCAGTTCTTC. Its protein product is CASSGGTTYNEQFF.

The chain has TRBV6-1 and TRBJ1-2; D remains ambiguous. CDR1 MNHNS and CDR2 SASEGT come from the germline V gene. V dropped 3 bases and J dropped 7 bases, with 12 bases sitting between them. This CDR3 has 13 amino acids. The CDR3 sequence is CASSDTSQSGYTF. The CDR3 bases are TGTGCCAGCAGTGATACCTCACAGAGTGGCTACACCTTC.